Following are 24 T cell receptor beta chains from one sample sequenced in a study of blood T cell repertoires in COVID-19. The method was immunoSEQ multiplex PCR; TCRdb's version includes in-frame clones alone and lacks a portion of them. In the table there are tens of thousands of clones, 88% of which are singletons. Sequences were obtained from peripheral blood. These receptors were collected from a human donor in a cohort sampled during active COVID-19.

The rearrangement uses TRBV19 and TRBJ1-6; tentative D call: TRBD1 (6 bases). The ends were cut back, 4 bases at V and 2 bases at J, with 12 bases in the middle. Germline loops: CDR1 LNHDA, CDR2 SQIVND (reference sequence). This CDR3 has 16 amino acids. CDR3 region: CASSNPGDTYNSPLHF. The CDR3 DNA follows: TGTGCCAGTAGTAACCCCGGGGACACCTATAATTCACCCCTCCACTTT.

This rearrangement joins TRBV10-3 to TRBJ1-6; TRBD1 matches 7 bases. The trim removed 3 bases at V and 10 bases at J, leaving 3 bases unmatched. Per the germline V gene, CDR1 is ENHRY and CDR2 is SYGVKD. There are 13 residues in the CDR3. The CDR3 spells CAISEQGNSPLHF. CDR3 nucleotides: TGTGCCATCAGTGAACAGGGGAACTCACCCCTCCACTTT.

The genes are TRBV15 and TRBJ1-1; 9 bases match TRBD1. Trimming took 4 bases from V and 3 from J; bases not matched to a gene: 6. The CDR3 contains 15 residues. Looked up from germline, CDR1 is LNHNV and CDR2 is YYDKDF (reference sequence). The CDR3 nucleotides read TGTGCCACCAGCAACCCCACAGGGGGCTACACTGAAGCTTTCTTT. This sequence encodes CATSNPTGGYTEAFF.

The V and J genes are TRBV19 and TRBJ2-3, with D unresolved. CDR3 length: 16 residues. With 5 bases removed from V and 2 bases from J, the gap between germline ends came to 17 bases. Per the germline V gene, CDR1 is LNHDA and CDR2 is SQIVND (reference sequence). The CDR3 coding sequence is TGTGCCAGTAGTTATACAAGTACAGCACTCACAGATACGCAGTATTTT. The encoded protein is CASSYTSTALTDTQYF.

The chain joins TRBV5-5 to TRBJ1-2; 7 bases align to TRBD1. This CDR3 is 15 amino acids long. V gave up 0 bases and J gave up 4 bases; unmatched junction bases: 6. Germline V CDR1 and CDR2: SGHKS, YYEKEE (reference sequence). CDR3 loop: CASSLAVGGGYGYTF. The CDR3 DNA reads TGTGCCAGCAGCTTGGCCGTAGGGGGCGGCTATGGCTACACCTTC.

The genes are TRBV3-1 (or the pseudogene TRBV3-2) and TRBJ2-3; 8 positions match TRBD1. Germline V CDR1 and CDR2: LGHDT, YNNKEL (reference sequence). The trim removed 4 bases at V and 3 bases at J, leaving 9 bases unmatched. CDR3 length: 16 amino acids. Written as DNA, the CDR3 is TGTGCCAGCAGCCTAGGGACAGGAGGTTGGACAGATACGCAGTATTTT. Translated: CASSLGTGGWTDTQYF.

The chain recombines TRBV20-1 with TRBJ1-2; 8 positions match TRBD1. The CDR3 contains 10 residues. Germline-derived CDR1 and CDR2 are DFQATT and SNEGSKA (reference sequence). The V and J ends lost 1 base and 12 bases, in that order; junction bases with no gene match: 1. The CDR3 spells CSARVTGDTF. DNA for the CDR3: TGCAGTGCTAGAGTGACAGGGGACACCTTC.

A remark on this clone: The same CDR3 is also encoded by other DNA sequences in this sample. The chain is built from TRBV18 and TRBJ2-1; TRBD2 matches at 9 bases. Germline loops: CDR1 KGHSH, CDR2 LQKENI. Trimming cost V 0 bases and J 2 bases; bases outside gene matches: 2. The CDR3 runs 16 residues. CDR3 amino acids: CASSPPSSGAYNEQFF. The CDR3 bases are TGTGCCAGCTCACCACCGTCTAGCGGGGCCTACAATGAGCAGTTCTTC.

Written as DNA, the CDR3 is TGTGCCAGCTCACCCTCCCTGCGCCGGGACAGCTCCTACGAGCAGTACTTC. This sequence encodes CASSPSLRRDSSYEQYF. V is TRBV18 and J is TRBJ2-7; 7 bases line up with TRBD1. The CDR3 has 17 amino acids. Per the germline V gene, CDR1 is KGHSH and CDR2 is LQKENI. J lost 0 bases, V lost 3 bases, and 11 bases had no gene match.

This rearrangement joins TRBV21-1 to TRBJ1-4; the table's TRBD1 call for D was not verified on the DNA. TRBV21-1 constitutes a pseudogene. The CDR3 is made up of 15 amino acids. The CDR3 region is CASSKRQGMGEKLFF. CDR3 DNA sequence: TGTGCCAGCAGCAAGCGACAGGGGATGGGTGAAAAACTGTTTTTT.

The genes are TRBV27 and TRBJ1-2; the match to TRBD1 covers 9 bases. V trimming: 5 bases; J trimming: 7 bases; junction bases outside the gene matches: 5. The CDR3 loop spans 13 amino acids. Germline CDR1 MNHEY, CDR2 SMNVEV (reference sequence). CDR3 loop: CASSALQGAGYTF. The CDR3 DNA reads TGTGCCAGCAGTGCGTTACAGGGGGCTGGCTACACCTTC.

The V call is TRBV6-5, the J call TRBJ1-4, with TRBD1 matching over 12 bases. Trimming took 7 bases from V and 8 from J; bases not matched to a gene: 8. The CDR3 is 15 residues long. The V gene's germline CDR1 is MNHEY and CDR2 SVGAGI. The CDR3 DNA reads TGTGCCAGCATGGCCGGGACAGGGGGCAGGGAAAAACTGTTTTTT. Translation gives CASMAGTGGREKLFF.

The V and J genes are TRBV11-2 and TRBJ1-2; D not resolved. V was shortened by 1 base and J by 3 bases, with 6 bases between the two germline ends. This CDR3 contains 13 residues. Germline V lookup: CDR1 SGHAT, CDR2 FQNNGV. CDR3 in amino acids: CASSLAGDYGYTF. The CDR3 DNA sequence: TGTGCCAGCAGCTTAGCCGGGGACTATGGCTACACCTTC.

In nucleotides, the CDR3 is TGTGCCAGCAGCTTAGAAATTCTTCAGCCCCAGCATTTT. Residues: CASSLEILQPQHF. The genes are TRBV7-2 and TRBJ1-5; D gene unclear. Per germline, CDR1 SGHTA and CDR2 FQGNSA. The CDR3 is 13 amino acids. V was trimmed by 1 base and J by 6 bases, leaving 7 bases between them.

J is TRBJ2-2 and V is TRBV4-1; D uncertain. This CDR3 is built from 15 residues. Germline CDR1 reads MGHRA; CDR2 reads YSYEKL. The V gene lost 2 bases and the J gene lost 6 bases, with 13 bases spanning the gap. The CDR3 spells CASSQNRGSAGELFF. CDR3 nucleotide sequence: TGCGCCAGCAGCCAAAATCGAGGAAGCGCCGGGGAGCTGTTTTTT.

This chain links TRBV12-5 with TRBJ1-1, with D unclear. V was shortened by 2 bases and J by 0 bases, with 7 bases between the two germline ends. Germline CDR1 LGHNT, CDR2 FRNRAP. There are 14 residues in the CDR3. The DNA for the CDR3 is TGTGCTAGTGGTTTGAGCGTTATGAACACTGAAGCTTTCTTT. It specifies CASGLSVMNTEAFF.

In nucleotides, the CDR3 is TGTGCCAGCAGCCCCCGACAGGGTAACTATGGCTACACCTTC. Protein: CASSPRQGNYGYTF. The V call is TRBV7-2, the J call TRBJ1-2; 7 nucleotides match TRBD1. The CDR3 sequence is 14 residues long. Trimming took 5 bases from V and 1 from J; bases not matched to a gene: 4. The germline gives CDR1 SGHTA, CDR2 FQGNSA.

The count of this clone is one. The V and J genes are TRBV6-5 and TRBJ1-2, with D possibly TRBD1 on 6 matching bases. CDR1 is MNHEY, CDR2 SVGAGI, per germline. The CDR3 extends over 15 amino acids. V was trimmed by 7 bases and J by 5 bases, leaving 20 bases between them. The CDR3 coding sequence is TGTGCCAGCAACCCACTCAGGGGCCTGAAGTATGGCTACACCTTC. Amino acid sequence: CASNPLRGLKYGYTF.

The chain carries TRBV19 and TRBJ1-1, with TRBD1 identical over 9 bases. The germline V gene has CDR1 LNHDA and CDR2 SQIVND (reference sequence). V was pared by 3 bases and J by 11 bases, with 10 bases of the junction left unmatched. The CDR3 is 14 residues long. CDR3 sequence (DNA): TGTGCCAGTAGTATGGGGGGACAGGGATCCGTGGCTTTCTTT. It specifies CASSMGGQGSVAFF.

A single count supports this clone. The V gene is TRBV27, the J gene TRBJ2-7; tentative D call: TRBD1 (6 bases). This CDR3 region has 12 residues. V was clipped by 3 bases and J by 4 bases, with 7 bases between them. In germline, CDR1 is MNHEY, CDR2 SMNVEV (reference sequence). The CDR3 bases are TGTGCCAGCAGTTTTAGGGGGTACGAGCAGTACTTC. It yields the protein CASSFRGYEQYF.

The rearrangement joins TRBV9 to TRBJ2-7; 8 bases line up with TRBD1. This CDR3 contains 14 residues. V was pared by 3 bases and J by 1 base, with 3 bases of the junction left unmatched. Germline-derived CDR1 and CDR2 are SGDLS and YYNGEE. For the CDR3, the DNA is TGTGCCAGCAGCGAAGGGACAGGTTCCTACGAGCAGTACTTC. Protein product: CASSEGTGSYEQYF.

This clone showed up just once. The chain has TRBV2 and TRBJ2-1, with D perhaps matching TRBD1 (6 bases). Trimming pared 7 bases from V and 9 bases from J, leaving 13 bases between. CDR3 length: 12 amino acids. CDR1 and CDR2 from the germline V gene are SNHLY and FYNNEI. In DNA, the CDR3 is TGTGCCAGCAACACAGGGATTGGTGAGCAGTTCTTC. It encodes CASNTGIGEQFF.

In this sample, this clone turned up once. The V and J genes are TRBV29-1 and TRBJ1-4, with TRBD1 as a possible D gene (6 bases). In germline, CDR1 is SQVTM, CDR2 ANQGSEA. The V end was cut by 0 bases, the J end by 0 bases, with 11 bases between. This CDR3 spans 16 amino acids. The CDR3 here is CSVEDPDRATNEKLFF. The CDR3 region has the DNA TGCAGCGTTGAAGACCCGGACAGAGCAACTAATGAAAAACTGTTTTTT.

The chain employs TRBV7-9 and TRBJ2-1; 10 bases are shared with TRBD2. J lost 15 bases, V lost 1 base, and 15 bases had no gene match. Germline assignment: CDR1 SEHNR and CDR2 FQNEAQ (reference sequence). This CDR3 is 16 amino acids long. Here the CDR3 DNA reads TGTGCCAGCAGCTTAGATCTTAGCGGGAGGAACCTCGGGGGGTTCTTC. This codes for CASSLDLSGRNLGGFF.